Listed below are T cell receptor beta chains from one sample, sequenced in a study of Ad26.COV2.S vaccination and SARS-CoV-2 variants. The protocol was immunoSEQ multiplex PCR, while the TCRdb copy is restricted to in-frame clones and leaves out a portion. The repertoire holds more than 400,000 clones, around 92% seen once, with under 2% in the top ten. The sample here was peripheral blood, taken in a trial of Ad26.COV2.S vaccine versus placebo. Receptors originate from a person aged 18-65 years who received the Ad26.COV2.S COVID-19 vaccine or a placebo. The CDR3 runs from the conserved cysteine through the conserved F or W. Each record gives: V gene, CDR3 protein.

>TRBV6-5
CASRDGLAPAEQYF
>TRBV19
CASSETGTSSNQPQHF
>TRBV4-2
CASSRASGDLNEQFF
>TRBV7-9
CASSHPLAGGLGEQYF
>TRBV24-1
CATRSSGANVLTF
>TRBV30
CAGTSGDKSSYNEQFF
>TRBV5-1
CASSLGGASGYEQYF
>TRBV5-5
CATEKGAQETQYF
>TRBV6-1
CASSDRVTYEQYF
>TRBV5-1
CASSAHPTGANTGELFF
>TRBV2
CASGKGGINQPQHF
>TRBV3-1/TRBV3-2
CASSRLARYGYTF
>TRBV27
CASSSYREGYGYTF
>TRBV7-2
CASSLAAGTNQPQHF
>TRBV7-8
CASSLLRGRLRSAPGLYRMYF
>TRBV27
CASSLSAGNYGYTF
>TRBV19
CASSIAGISETQYF
>TRBV4-3
CASSHPREGNQPQHF
>TRBV4-3
CASSQDLRGQLRNEQFF
>TRBV19
CASSPWDRANTGELFF
>TRBV28
CASSSGTGGDAYNEQFF
>TRBV10-3
CAIGTGPTGDRGYTF
>TRBV5-1
CATRARQSNTEAFF
>TRBV4-3
CASSQDPQGIKGYTF
>TRBV6-2/TRBV6-3
CASSYRGFFYEQYF